This T cell receptor beta chain comes out of a study of blood T cell repertoires in COVID-19. Study in general: Both acute and convalescent COVID-19 samples were obtained from the United States, Italy and Spain.

V lost 7 bases and J lost 1, with 14 bases in between. The CDR3 totals 14 residues. The germline V gene encodes CDR1 MDHEN and CDR2 SYDVKM. TCRdb's table, derived via immunoSEQ multiplex PCR, lists solely in-frame clones and lacks some. The sample holds approximately 350,000 clones, more than 70% seen once. The material sequenced was peripheral blood. The receptor's source is a man aged 40-49 years with acute or convalescent COVID-19. The chain links TRBV28 to TRBJ2-7; tentative D call: TRBD2 (7 bases). The CDR3 spells CASTLGGASYEQYF. CDR3 sequence (DNA): TGTGCCAGCACCCTAGGGGGGGCATCCTACGAGCAGTACTTC.